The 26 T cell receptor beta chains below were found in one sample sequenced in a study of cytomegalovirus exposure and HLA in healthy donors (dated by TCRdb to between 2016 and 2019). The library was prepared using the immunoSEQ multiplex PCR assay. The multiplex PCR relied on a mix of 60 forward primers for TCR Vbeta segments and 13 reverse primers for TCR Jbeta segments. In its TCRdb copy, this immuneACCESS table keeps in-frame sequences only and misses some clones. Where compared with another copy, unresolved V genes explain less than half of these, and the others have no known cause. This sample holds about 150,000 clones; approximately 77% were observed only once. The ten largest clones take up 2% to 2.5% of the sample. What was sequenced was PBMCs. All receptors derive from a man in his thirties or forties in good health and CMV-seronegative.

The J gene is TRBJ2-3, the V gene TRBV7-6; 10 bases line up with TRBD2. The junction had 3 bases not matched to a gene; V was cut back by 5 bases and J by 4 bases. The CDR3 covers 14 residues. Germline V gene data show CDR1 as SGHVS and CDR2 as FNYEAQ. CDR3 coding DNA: TGTGCCAGCAGCGCAGCGGGAGGGTCAGATACGCAGTATTTT. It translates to CASSAAGGSDTQYF.

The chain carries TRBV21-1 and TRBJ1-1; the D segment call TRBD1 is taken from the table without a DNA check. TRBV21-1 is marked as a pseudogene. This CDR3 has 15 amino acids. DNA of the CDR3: TGTGCCAGCAGCAAAAGTGACAGGGGGAACACTGAAGCTTTCTTT. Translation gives CASSKSDRGNTEAFF.

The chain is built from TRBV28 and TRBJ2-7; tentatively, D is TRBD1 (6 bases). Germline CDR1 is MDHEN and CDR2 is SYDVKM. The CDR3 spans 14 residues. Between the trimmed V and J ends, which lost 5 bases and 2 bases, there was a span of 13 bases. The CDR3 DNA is TGTGCCAGCAGTATAGACAGGCCAACCTACGAGCAGTACTTC. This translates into CASSIDRPTYEQYF.

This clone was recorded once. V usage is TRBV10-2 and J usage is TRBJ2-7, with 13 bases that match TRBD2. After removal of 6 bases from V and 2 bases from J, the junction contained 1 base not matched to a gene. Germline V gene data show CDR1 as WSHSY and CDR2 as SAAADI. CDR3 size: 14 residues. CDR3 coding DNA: TGCGCCAGCAGAGGGACTAGCGGGACCTACGAGCAGTACTTC. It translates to CASRGTSGTYEQYF.

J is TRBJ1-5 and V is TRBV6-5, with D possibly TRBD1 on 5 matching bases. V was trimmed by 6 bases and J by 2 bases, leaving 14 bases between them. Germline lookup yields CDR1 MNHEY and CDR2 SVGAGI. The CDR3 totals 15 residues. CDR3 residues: CASSQTGSGNQPQHF. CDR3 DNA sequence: TGTGCCAGCAGCCAAACAGGTTCGGGCAATCAGCCCCAGCATTTT.

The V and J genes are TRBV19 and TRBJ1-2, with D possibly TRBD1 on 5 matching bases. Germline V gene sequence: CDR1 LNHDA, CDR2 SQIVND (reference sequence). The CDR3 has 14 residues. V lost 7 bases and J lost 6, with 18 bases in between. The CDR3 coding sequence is TGTGCCAGTACCTACGGAGGGGTGAGCCATGGCTACACCTTC. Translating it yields CASTYGGVSHGYTF.

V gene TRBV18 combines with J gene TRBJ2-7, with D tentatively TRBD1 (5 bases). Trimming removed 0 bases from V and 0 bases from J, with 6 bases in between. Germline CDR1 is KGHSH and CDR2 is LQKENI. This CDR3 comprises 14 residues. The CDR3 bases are TGTGCCAGCTCACCACCAGACAGCTCCTACGAGCAGTACTTC. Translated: CASSPPDSSYEQYF.

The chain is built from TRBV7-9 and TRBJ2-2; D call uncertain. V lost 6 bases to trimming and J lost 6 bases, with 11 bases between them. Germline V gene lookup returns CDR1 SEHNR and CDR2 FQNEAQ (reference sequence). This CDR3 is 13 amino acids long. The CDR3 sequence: CASSRDSPGELFF. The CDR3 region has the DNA TGTGCCAGCAGTCGCGACTCCCCCGGGGAGCTGTTTTTT.

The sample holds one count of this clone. In DNA form, the CDR3 reads TGCAGCGTTTGGGACAGGGAAGAGGAGACCCAGTACTTC. Amino acids: CSVWDREEETQYF. The chain couples TRBV29-1 to TRBJ2-5; TRBD1 agrees at 9 bases. The V gene's germline CDR1 is SQVTM and CDR2 ANQGSEA. The CDR3 totals 13 residues. The J segment lost 5 bases and the V segment lost 5 bases, leaving 6 bases of the junction unmatched.

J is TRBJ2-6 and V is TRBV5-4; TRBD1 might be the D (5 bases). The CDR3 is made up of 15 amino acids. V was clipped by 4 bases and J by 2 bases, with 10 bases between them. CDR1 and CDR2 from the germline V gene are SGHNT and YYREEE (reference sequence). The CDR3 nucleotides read TGTGCCAGCAGCGTAGGACAAACTGGGGCCAACGTCCTGACTTTC. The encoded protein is CASSVGQTGANVLTF.

CDR3 sequence reads: CASTEGNQPQHF. In nucleotides, the CDR3 is TGTGCCAGCACCGAGGGCAATCAGCCCCAGCATTTT. The chain employs TRBV2 and TRBJ1-5; D unclear. Looked up from germline, CDR1 is SNHLY and CDR2 is FYNNEI. Trimming removed 7 bases at V and 2 bases at J, with 6 bases between. The CDR3 extends over 12 amino acids.

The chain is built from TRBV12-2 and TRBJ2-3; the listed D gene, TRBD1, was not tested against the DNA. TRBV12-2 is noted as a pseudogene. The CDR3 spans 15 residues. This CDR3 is CASRLSGGHTDTQYF. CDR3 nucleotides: TGTGCAAGTCGCTTATCTGGCGGACACACAGATACGCAGTATTTT.

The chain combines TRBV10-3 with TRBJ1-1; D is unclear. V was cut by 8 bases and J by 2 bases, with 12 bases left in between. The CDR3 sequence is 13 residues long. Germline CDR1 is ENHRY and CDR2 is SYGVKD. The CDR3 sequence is CAIGPKPNTEAFF. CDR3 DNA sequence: TGTGCCATCGGTCCGAAGCCAAACACTGAAGCTTTCTTT.

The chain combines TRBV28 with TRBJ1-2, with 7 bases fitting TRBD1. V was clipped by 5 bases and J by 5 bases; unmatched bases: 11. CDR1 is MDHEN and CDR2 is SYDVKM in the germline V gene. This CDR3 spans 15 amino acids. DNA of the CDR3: TGTGCCAGCAGTGAAGCCGCCGGGACAGAGTATGGCTACACCTTC. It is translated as CASSEAAGTEYGYTF.

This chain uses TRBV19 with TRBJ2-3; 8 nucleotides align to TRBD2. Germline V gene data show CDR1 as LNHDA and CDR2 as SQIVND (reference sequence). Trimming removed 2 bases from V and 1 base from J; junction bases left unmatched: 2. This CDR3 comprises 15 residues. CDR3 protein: CASSIRREGTDTQYF. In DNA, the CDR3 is TGTGCCAGTAGTATAAGGCGGGAGGGCACAGATACGCAGTATTTT.

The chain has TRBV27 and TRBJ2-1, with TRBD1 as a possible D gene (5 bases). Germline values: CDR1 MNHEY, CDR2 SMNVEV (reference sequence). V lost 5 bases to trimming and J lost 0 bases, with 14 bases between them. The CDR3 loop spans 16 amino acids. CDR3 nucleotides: TGTGCCAGCAGTCCCCGGACATTCGACTCCTACAATGAGCAGTTCTTC. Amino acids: CASSPRTFDSYNEQFF.

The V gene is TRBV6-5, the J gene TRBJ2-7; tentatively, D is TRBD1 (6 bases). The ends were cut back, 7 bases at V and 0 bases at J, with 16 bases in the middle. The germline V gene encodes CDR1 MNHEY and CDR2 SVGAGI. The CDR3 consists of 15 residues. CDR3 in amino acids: CASTQTTGSSYEQYF. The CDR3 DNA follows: TGTGCCAGCACCCAGACCACAGGGAGCTCCTACGAGCAGTACTTC.

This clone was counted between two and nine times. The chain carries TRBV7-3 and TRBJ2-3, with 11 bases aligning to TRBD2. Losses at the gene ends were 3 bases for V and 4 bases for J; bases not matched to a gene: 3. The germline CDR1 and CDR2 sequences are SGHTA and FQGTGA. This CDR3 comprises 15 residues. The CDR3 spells CASSFGTSGSDTQYF. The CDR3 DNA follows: TGTGCCAGCAGCTTCGGGACTAGCGGTTCAGATACGCAGTATTTT.

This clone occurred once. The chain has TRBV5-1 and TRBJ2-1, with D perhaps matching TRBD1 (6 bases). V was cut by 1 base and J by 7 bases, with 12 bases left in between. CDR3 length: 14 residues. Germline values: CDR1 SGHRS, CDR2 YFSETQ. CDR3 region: CASSLQERGNEQFF. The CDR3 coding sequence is TGCGCCAGCAGCTTGCAGGAAAGGGGGAATGAGCAGTTCTTC.

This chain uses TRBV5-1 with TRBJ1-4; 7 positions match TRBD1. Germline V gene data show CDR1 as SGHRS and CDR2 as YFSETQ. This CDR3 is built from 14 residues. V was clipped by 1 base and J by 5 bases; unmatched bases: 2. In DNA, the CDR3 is TGCGCCAGCAGCTTGTTAGGGGGCAATGAAAAACTGTTTTTT. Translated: CASSLLGGNEKLFF. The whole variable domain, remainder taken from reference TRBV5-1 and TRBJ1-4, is KAGVTQTPRYLIKTRGQQVTLSCSPISGHRSVSWYQQTPGQGLQFLFEYFSETQRNKGNFPGRFSGRQFSNSRSEMNVSTLELGDSALYLCASSLLGGNEKLFFGSGTQLSVL.

CDR3 coding DNA: TGCGCCAGCAGCTTGGCCGCGGGAGACGAGACCCAGTACTTC. It encodes CASSLAAGDETQYF. The V gene is TRBV5-1, the J gene TRBJ2-5; 7 bases align to TRBD2. The ends lost 0 bases at V and 5 bases at J; junction bases unmatched: 4. CDR3 length: 14 amino acids. The germline V gene encodes CDR1 SGHRS and CDR2 YFSETQ. Looking up the rest from reference TRBV5-1 and TRBJ2-5 gives the full variable domain: KAGVTQTPRYLIKTRGQQVTLSCSPISGHRSVSWYQQTPGQGLQFLFEYFSETQRNKGNFPGRFSGRQFSNSRSEMNVSTLELGDSALYLCASSLAAGDETQYFGPGTRLLVL.

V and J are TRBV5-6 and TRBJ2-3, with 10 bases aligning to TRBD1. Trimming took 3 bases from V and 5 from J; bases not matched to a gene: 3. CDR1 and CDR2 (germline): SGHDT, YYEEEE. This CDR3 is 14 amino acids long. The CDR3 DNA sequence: TGTGCCAGCAGCTCGGGACAGGGGAGAGATACGCAGTATTTT. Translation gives CASSSGQGRDTQYF.

The CDR3 region has the DNA TGTGCCAGCAGGGGGGGGACTAGCGGGATTGAGCAGTACTTC. This gives the protein CASRGGTSGIEQYF. This chain uses TRBV6-1 with TRBJ2-7; the match to TRBD2 covers 13 bases. This CDR3 region has 14 residues. J gave up 7 bases and V 6 bases, and 6 bases lay outside the gene matches. Germline V gives CDR1 MNHNS, CDR2 SASEGT.

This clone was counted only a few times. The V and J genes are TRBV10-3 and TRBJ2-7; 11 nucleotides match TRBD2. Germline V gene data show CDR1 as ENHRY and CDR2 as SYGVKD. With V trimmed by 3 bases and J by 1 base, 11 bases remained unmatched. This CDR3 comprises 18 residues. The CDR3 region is CAISEKDSGRGKSYEQYF. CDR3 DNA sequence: TGTGCCATCAGTGAAAAGGATAGCGGGAGGGGTAAGTCCTACGAGCAGTACTTC.

The DNA for the CDR3 is TGCAGCGTTGGGGAGGGACACCTTGAGCAGTTCTTC. It specifies CSVGEGHLEQFF. The chain links TRBV29-1 to TRBJ2-1, with D tentatively TRBD2 (7 bases). Trimming removed 4 bases from V and 9 bases from J, with 13 bases in between. The V gene's germline CDR1 is SQVTM and CDR2 ANQGSEA. The CDR3 covers 12 residues.

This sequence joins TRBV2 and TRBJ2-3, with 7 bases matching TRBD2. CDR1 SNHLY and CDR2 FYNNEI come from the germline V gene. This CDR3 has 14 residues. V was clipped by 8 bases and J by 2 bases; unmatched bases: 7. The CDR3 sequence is CASVLADSTDTQYF. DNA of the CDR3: TGTGCCAGCGTTCTAGCGGACTCCACAGATACGCAGTATTTT. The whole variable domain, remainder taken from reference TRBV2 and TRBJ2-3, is EPEVTQTPSHQVTQMGQEVILRCVPISNHLYFYWYRQILGQKVEFLVSFYNNEISEKSEIFDDQFSVERPDGSNFTLKIRSTKLEDSAMYFCASVLADSTDTQYFGPGTRLTVL.